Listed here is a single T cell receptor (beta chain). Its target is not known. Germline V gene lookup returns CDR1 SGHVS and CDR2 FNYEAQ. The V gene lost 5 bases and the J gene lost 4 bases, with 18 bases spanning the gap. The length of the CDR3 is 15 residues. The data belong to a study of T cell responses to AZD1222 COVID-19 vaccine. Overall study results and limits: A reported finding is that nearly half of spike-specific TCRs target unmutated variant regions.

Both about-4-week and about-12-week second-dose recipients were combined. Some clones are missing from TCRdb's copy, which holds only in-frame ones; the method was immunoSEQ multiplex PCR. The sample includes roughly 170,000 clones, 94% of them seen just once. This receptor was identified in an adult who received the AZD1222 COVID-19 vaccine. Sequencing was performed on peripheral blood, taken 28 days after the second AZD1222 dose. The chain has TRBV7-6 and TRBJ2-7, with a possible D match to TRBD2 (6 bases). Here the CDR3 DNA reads TGTGCCAGCAGCCCTCGGGGGAGCGGAGATTACGAGCAGTACTTC. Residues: CASSPRGSGDYEQYF.